This T cell receptor (beta chain) was retrieved from a study of T cell responses to AZD1222 COVID-19 vaccine. Study-wide results and caveats: Recipients of AZD1222 seropositive at baseline numbered only 6 or 7.

As for this clone: The antigen remains undetermined.

The CDR3 runs to 14 residues. V shed 5 bases, J shed 4 bases, and the junction held 8 bases outside the gene matches. Germline V gives CDR1 MNHEY, CDR2 SVGAGI. Method: immunoSEQ multiplex PCR; TCRdb's copy keeps in-frame clones and lacks some. This table has some 100,000 clones, just over 90% appearing once. This sequence joins TRBV6-5 and TRBJ2-7; 7 bases are a match to TRBD1. This receptor was identified in an adult in good health. Sequencing was performed on peripheral blood, taken on day 0 of AZD1222 vaccination. The CDR3 DNA follows: TGTGCCAGCAGTACCCGGACAGGTGGTTACGAGCAGTACTTC. This codes for CASSTRTGGYEQYF.